Below, one T cell receptor beta chain is given with its context. The data were obtained in a study of control samples from healthy donors and cancer patients. Sequencing was performed with immunoSEQ multiplex PCR; in TCRdb, only in-frame clones are kept and a portion is missing. The data show roughly 73,000 clones, over 80% seen once. Germline CDR1 reads MNHNS; CDR2 reads SASEGT. This CDR3 region has 15 residues. The V end lost 2 bases, the J end lost 2 bases, and 10 bases lay between the germline ends. Input material: blood. The source is a woman aged 60-75 years in good health. This rearrangement joins TRBV6-1 to TRBJ1-5; D ambiguous. The CDR3 region is CASSERRRGNQPQHF. CDR3 in DNA: TGTGCCAGCAGTGAAAGGCGTCGTGGCAATCAGCCCCAGCATTTT.